This T cell receptor (beta chain) was sequenced during a study of blood T cell repertoires in COVID-19. Across the study: PBMCs, B-cell-depleted T cells, or T cells were the source of the cDNA or gDNA that made up the material.

Looked up from germline, CDR1 is MNHEY and CDR2 is SVGAGI. The length of the CDR3 is 12 residues. J gave up 4 bases and V 11 bases, and 4 bases lay outside the gene matches. This clone was seen only a few times. Clones were sequenced by immunoSEQ multiplex PCR, and TCRdb holds only the in-frame ones, with some missing. The table includes some 180,000 clones, over 70% detected once. Within the 2 weeks before study entry, each person in the exposed group met a COVID-19 case. The specimen sequenced was PBMCs or T cells enriched from blood (not recorded which). The V call is TRBV6-5, the J call TRBJ2-5; TRBD2 aligns across 10 bases. This TCR was sampled from a man in his fifties or sixties who had been exposed to COVID-19. In DNA form, the CDR3 reads TGTGCCGGAACTAGCGGGGTAGAGACCCAGTACTTC. This sequence encodes CAGTSGVETQYF.